This entry describes one T cell receptor beta chain. What it recognizes is unknown. CDR1 is MNHNS, CDR2 SASEGT, per germline. Trimming stripped 6 bases from V and 0 bases from J, with 11 bases between. The CDR3 is 15 residues long. Measured with immunoSEQ multiplex PCR; TCRdb has only the in-frame clones, and not every one. This table has some 77,000 clones, around 95% appearing once. The record originates from a study of cytomegalovirus exposure and HLA in healthy donors. Study results and limitations: 164 TCR beta chains were listed as cytomegalovirus-associated. Later, an analysis found that TCR clusters from the first cohort tended to co-occur in the 120 validation repertoires. Three chains linked to CMV were shown in vitro to be specific for CMV antigens.

This clonotype originated in a young man in good health and CMV-seropositive. Sample: PBMCs. J is TRBJ1-4 and V is TRBV6-1; D perhaps matches TRBD1 (5 bases). The CDR3 is CASRSGSATNEKLFF. Here the CDR3 DNA reads TGTGCCAGCAGATCAGGGTCCGCAACTAATGAAAAACTGTTTTTT.